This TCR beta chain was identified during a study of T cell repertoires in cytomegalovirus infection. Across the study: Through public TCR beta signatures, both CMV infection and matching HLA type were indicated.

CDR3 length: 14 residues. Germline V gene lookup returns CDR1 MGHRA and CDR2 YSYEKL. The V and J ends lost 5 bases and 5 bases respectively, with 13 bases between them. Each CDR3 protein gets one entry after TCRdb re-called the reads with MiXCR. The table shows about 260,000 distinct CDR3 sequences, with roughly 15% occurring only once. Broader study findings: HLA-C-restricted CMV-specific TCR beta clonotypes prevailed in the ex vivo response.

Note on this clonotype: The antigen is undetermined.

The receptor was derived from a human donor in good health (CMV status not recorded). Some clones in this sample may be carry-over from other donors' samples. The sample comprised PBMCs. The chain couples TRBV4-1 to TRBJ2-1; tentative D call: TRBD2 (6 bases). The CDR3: CASSSRDFDNEQFF. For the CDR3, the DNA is TGCGCCAGCAGCTCCCGGGACTTTGACAATGAGCAGTTCTTC.